Given below is one TCR beta chain in context. The source of the sample is a study of blood T cell repertoires in COVID-19. The wider study: The United States, Italy and Spain provided the acute and convalescent COVID-19 samples.

This table comes from immunoSEQ multiplex PCR, and its TCRdb copy is limited to in-frame clones, with some not included. The repertoire holds 250,000 to 300,000 clones, with about 76% as singletons. The CDR3 contains 14 residues. The V and J ends lost 3 bases and 1 base respectively, with 10 bases between them. CDR1 and CDR2 (germline): SGHRS, YFSETQ. This sequence originates from a woman aged 60-70 years with active or convalescent COVID-19. The chain combines TRBV5-1 with TRBJ2-5; D possibly corresponds to TRBD1 (5 bases). Material: peripheral blood. CDR3 nucleotide sequence: TGCGCCAGCAGCTCATCGACAGTCCAAGAGACCCAGTACTTC. It encodes CASSSSTVQETQYF.